This T cell receptor beta chain was sequenced in a study of blood T cells in healthy people across ages. About the research overall: Using template switching, researchers captured about one barcoded beta molecule for each two T cells.

The CDR3 length is 15 residues. The germline gives CDR1 DFQATT, CDR2 SNEGSKA (reference sequence). V lost 3 bases, J lost 8 bases, and 10 bases stayed unmatched. Broader study findings: The study found more naive CD4+ cells and higher diversity in long-lived than aged donors. One million T cells yielded diversity estimates that were considered underestimates.

A word on this clonotype: Its antigen is as yet unknown.

A J-beta primer mix and a sample-barcoded 5' primer were used in a second PCR of about 7 to 11 cycles. A tag from a template-switch adaptor with 12 random nucleotides marked each cDNA molecule. TCRdb reanalysed the 5' RACE reads using MiXCR and keeps one entry per CDR3 protein. This sample has just over 1 million distinct CDR3 sequences, with 35% to 50% found just once. The specimen was blood. This clonotype was sampled from a woman aged 60-70 years in good health. The gene calls are TRBV20-1 and TRBJ1-6; 7 bases are shared with TRBD1. The CDR3 here is CSARTEGTADSPLHF. The CDR3 DNA is TGCAGTGCTAGGACCGAGGGGACAGCGGATTCACCCCTCCACTTT.